This T cell receptor (beta chain) is drawn from a study of CD8 T cells in ankylosing spondylitis. Germline V CDR1 and CDR2: KGHSH, LQKENI. The CDR3 is 13 residues long. Trimming stripped 2 bases from V and 3 bases from J, with 6 bases between. This clonotype was observed a handful of times. One entry per CDR3 protein results from TCRdb running MiXCR on the 5' RACE reads. The table shows just over 350,000 distinct CDR3 sequences, with 20% to 25% occurring only once. This clonotype originated in a male donor with ankylosing spondylitis or in good health (not recorded which). The rearrangement joins TRBV18 to TRBJ2-3; D unresolved. The sequencing input was blood, either unsorted or a sorted T cell fraction (not recorded which). The CDR3 sequence: CASSPLRTDTQYF. CDR3 nucleotide sequence: TGTGCCAGCTCACCATTACGAACAGATACGCAGTATTTT.